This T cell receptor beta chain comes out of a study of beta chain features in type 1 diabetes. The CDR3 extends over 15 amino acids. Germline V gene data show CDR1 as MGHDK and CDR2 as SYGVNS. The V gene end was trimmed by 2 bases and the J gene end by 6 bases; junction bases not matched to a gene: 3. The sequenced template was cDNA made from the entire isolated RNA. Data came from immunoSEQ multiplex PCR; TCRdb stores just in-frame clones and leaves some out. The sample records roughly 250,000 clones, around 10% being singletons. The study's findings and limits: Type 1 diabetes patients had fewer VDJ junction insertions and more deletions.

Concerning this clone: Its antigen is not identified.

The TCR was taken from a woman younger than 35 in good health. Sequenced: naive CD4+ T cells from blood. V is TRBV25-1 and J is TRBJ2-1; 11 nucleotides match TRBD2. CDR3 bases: TGTGCCAGCAGTGAAAGCGGGACTAGCGGCAATGAGCAGTTCTTC. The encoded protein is CASSESGTSGNEQFF.